These T cell receptor beta chains were read from a single sample in a study of Ad26.COV2.S vaccination and SARS-CoV-2 variants. Data came from immunoSEQ multiplex PCR; TCRdb stores just in-frame clones and leaves some out. The data contain roughly 700,000 clones, approximately 88% of them singletons. The sample here was peripheral blood, taken in a trial of Ad26.COV2.S vaccine versus placebo. Receptors were obtained from a person between 18 and 59 years old who received the Ad26.COV2.S COVID-19 vaccine or a placebo. Each CDR3 is given with its conserved first and last residue. The D gene is left open where the match is weak. The size of a clone is reported for some rows only, either as once, few or many, or as a class for expanded clones.

cdr3_length d_call clone_size j_call v_call cdr3_aa cdr3_nt
12 - few TRBJ2-7 TRBV7-9 CASGGEAYEQYF TGTGCCAGCGGGGGAGAAGCCTACGAGCAGTACTTC
13 - - TRBJ2-1 TRBV6-1 CASSEVRPLSQFF TGTGCCAGCAGTGAAGTCCGACCGCTCTCTCAGTTCTTC
17 - - TRBJ2-6 TRBV15 CATSPRQGGSGANVLTF TGTGCCACCAGCCCCCGGCAGGGAGGCTCTGGGGCCAACGTCCTGACTTTC
17 TRBD2 - TRBJ2-4 TRBV13 CASSPTSGRAGKNIQYF TGTGCCAGCAGCCCAACTAGCGGGAGGGCCGGCAAAAACATTCAGTACTTC
15 - - TRBJ1-1 TRBV6-5 CASSYSGARNTEAFF TGTGCCAGCAGTTACTCGGGGGCGAGGAATACTGAAGCTTTCTTT
14 - - TRBJ2-3 TRBV7-2 CASSLLDYWDTQYF TGTGCCAGCAGCCTACTGGACTATTGGGATACGCAGTATTTT
13 - - TRBJ2-5 TRBV4-3 CASSQLQGLAQYF TGCGCCAGCAGCCAACTACAAGGGCTGGCCCAGTACTTC
15 - - TRBJ2-2 TRBV5-1 CASSLFSGNTGELFF TGCGCCAGCAGCTTGTTTAGCGGCAACACCGGGGAGCTGTTTTTT
13 - once TRBJ2-7 TRBV5-1 CASSLVGFNEQYF TGCGCCAGCAGCTTGGTAGGGTTCAACGAGCAGTACTTC
13 - - TRBJ2-7 TRBV11-2 CASSLDQVGEQYF TGTGCCAGCAGCTTAGATCAGGTAGGGGAGCAGTACTTC
13 - - TRBJ1-3 TRBV7-9 CASSLAAGNTIYF TGTGCCAGCAGCTTAGCAGCTGGAAACACCATATATTTT
16 - - TRBJ1-1 TRBV4-3 CASSQELGIMNTEAFF TGCGCCAGCAGCCAAGAATTGGGGATAATGAACACTGAAGCTTTCTTT
13 - - TRBJ1-3 TRBV27 CASSLSSGNTIYF TGTGCCAGCAGTTTATCGTCTGGAAACACCATATATTTT
14 - few TRBJ2-7 TRBV11-2 CASSLARQAYEQYF TGTGCCAGCAGCTTAGCGAGACAGGCCTACGAGCAGTACTTC
16 TRBD1 few TRBJ1-5 TRBV30 CAWSVPGQGGNQPQHF TGTGCCTGGAGTGTCCCTGGGCAGGGGGGCAATCAGCCCCAGCATTTT
18 TRBD1 - TRBJ1-1 TRBV2 CASNSGNAQGQPNTEAFF TGTGCCAGCAATTCCGGCAATGCTCAGGGACAGCCAAACACTGAAGCTTTCTTT
13 - - TRBJ2-5 TRBV18 CASSLGLQETQYF TGTGCCAGCTCACTTGGACTGCAAGAGACCCAGTACTTC
13 - - TRBJ1-5 TRBV5-1 CASSLGQNQPQHF TGCGCCAGCAGCTTGGGACAGAATCAGCCCCAGCATTTT
16 TRBD2 once TRBJ2-1 TRBV7-8 CASSPRLAGVSSEQFF TGTGCCAGCAGCCCGAGACTAGCGGGAGTGTCTAGTGAGCAGTTCTTC
13 - - TRBJ2-5 TRBV19 CASTPENRETQYF TGTGCCAGTACCCCAGAAAACCGGGAGACCCAGTACTTC
15 TRBD1 - TRBJ2-2 TRBV4-2 CASSQGGQGTGELFF TGTGCCAGCAGCCAAGGGGGACAGGGGACCGGGGAGCTGTTTTTT
14 - - TRBJ2-7 TRBV2 CASSETAWGIEQYF TGTGCCAGCAGCGAAACGGCGTGGGGGATCGAGCAGTACTTC
14 TRBD1 - TRBJ2-7 TRBV6-5 CASTLGTEYYEQYF TGTGCCAGCACCCTAGGGACAGAGTACTACGAGCAGTACTTC
16 - - TRBJ1-1 TRBV30 CAWRTFNRDWNTEAFF TGTGCCTGGAGGACCTTTAACCGGGACTGGAACACTGAAGCTTTCTTT
14 - - TRBJ2-4 TRBV6-5 CASNSGVAKNIQYF TGTGCCAGCAATTCGGGGGTAGCCAAAAACATTCAGTACTTC
16 TRBD2 - TRBJ2-1 TRBV7-8 CASSLARGTSLYEQFF TGTGCCAGCAGCTTAGCGCGTGGGACTAGCCTTTATGAGCAGTTCTTC
13 - - TRBJ2-5 TRBV10-1 CASSEKSAGTQYF TGCGCCAGCAGTGAGAAGTCAGCGGGGACCCAGTACTTC
12 - - TRBJ2-2 TRBV30 CAWRGNTGELFF TGTGCCTGGAGGGGGAACACCGGGGAGCTGTTTTTT
15 TRBD1 - TRBJ2-1 TRBV7-7 CASSPGQGLYNEQFF TGTGCTAGCAGTCCGGGACAGGGCCTCTACAATGAGCAGTTCTTC
17 - - TRBJ2-2 TRBV19 CATSLGPGGLGAGELFF TGTGCCACCTCCCTTGGGCCCGGCGGGTTAGGGGCCGGGGAGCTGTTTTTT
13 - - TRBJ2-1 TRBV12-3/TRBV12-4 CASSFSPYNEQFF TGTGCCAGCAGTTTTTCCCCCTACAATGAGCAGTTCTTC
17 - - TRBJ1-5 TRBV4-1 CASSQWGGREGNQPQHF TGCGCCAGCAGCCAATGGGGGGGCAGGGAGGGCAATCAGCCCCAGCATTTT
15 TRBD1 - TRBJ1-5 TRBV4-3 CASSYRTGVNQPQHF TGCGCCAGCAGCTACCGGACAGGGGTAAATCAGCCCCAGCATTTT
12 - - TRBJ1-4 TRBV5-3 CARSTGRTKLFF TGTGCCAGAAGTACGGGACGGACAAAACTGTTTTTT
15 - - TRBJ1-6 TRBV9 CASSVDGGGNSPLHF TGTGCCAGCAGCGTAGACGGCGGAGGGAATTCACCCCTCCACTTT
20 TRBD2 few TRBJ2-5 TRBV5-1 CASSLEVRGATSGRRETQYF TGCGCCAGCAGCTTGGAAGTCAGGGGCGCGACTAGCGGGAGGAGAGAGACCCAGTACTTC
13 - - TRBJ2-3 TRBV24-1 CATGEEGTDTQYF TGTGCCACCGGGGAGGAGGGTACAGATACGCAGTATTTT
12 - few TRBJ1-2 TRBV2 CASSTGTYGYTF TGTGCCAGCAGTACAGGGACTTATGGCTACACCTTC
14 - - TRBJ1-6 TRBV25-1 CASSEYKGNSPLHF TGTGCCAGCAGTGAGTACAAGGGGAATTCACCCCTCCACTTT
15 TRBD1 - TRBJ1-5 TRBV6-4 CASRHRDSFNQPQHF TGTGCCAGCAGGCACCGGGACAGCTTCAATCAGCCCCAGCATTTT
14 TRBD1 - TRBJ1-3 TRBV10-1 CASSRTGSGNTIYF TGCGCCAGCAGTCGGACAGGCTCTGGAAACACCATATATTTT
14 - - TRBJ2-5 TRBV6-5 CASSYSEGWETQYF TGTGCCAGCAGTTACTCAGAGGGCTGGGAGACCCAGTACTTC
13 - - TRBJ1-1 TRBV6-5 CASSNPHGTEAFF TGTGCCAGCAGCAACCCCCATGGCACTGAAGCTTTCTTT
15 - - TRBJ1-3 TRBV2 CASRSGTSSGNTIYF TGTGCCAGCAGATCGGGGACCAGCTCTGGAAACACCATATATTTT
16 TRBD2 - TRBJ2-7 TRBV13 CASSLGFAETSREQYF TGTGCCAGCAGCTTAGGCTTCGCTGAGACTAGCCGCGAGCAGTACTTC
12 - once TRBJ2-1 TRBV27 CASISRHNEQFF TGTGCCAGCATCTCGCGGCACAATGAGCAGTTCTTC
15 TRBD1 - TRBJ1-1 TRBV9 CASSPKGTGNTEAFF TGTGCCAGCAGCCCAAAGGGGACAGGGAACACTGAAGCTTTCTTT
13 - - TRBJ1-6 TRBV4-3 CASSQDGGRDLHF TGCGCCAGCAGCCAAGATGGGGGACGAGACCTCCACTTT
15 - - TRBJ2-3 TRBV6-5 CASGGTDLSTDTQYF TGTGCCAGCGGCGGGACAGATCTTAGCACAGATACGCAGTATTTT